This T cell receptor beta chain was sequenced for a study of human CD4 T cells and Enterobacteriaceae. General observations from the study: In the top 5%: 11 of 19 and about 60% of the 34 cross-reactive clonotypes.

Here immunoSEQ multiplex PCR was the method, and the copy in TCRdb shows in-frame clones only, minus some. This table holds approximately 26,000 clones, about four fifths found once. All CD4+ cells other than CD45RA+CCR7+CD95- naive cells were sorted as memory, over 95% pure. With respect to this clone: Its target is not known.

Germline V gives CDR1 SGDLS, CDR2 YYNGEE. Trimming left V 4 bases short and J 4 bases short, with 8 bases between. The CDR3 sequence is 13 residues long. The clonotype was recovered from a human donor in good health. The chain employs TRBV9 and TRBJ1-4, with D possibly TRBD1 on 6 matching bases. Input material: memory CD4+ T cells from blood. This CDR3 reads CASSSQGNEKLFF. The CDR3 DNA reads TGTGCCAGCAGCTCACAGGGTAATGAAAAACTGTTTTTT.